The next 18 T cell receptor beta chains were all read from a single sample in a study of T cell clonality in common variable immunodeficiency. Whole-study results and caveats: Common variable immunodeficiency TCR beta sequences reportedly had fewer deletions and N-nucleotide insertions.

These receptors have no known antigen. The method was immunoSEQ multiplex PCR; TCRdb's version includes in-frame clones alone and lacks a portion of them. The profile covers over 15,000 clones, none occurring a single time. Sequencing was performed on peripheral blood mononuclear cells. These receptors originate from a human donor with common variable immunodeficiency.

The sequenced part of the CDR3 DNA is TGTGCCAGCTCACCAGGAGGGGAGACC. Its translation is CASSPGGET. The CDR3 reads in full as CASSPGGETQYF. The J gene is TRBJ2-5, the V gene TRBV18; D perhaps matches TRBD2 (6 bases). The read terminates 3 residues before the CDR3 end, so the remaining end is supplied by the germline J gene. V was clipped by 2 bases and J by 5 bases, with 6 bases between them. CDR1 and CDR2 (germline): KGHSH, LQKENI. The CDR3 runs to 12 residues.

In the case of this clone: The read ends 3 residues shy of where the CDR3 ends; the end is completed using the germline J gene. V and J are TRBV7-8 and TRBJ2-5; 9 positions agree with TRBD2. CDR3 length equals 16 residues. The germline V gene has CDR1 SGHVS and CDR2 FQNEAQ. Trimming cost V 1 base and J 4 bases; bases outside gene matches: 7. The part of the CDR3 DNA that was read is TGTGCCAGCAGCTTAGGACTGACTAGCGGTGTAGAGACC. Amino acid sequence: CASSLGLTSGVET. The full CDR3 sequence reads CASSLGLTSGVETQYF.

Ten or more counts support this clone. The read ends 3 residues before the CDR3 terminus; that terminus is restored from the germline J gene. The chain joins TRBV2 to TRBJ2-3; 7 nucleotides agree with TRBD2. From germline, CDR1 is SNHLY and CDR2 FYNNEI. With V trimmed by 6 bases and J by 0 bases, 3 bases remained unmatched. The CDR3 consists of 14 residues. CDR3 DNA (partial): TGTGCCAGCAGGAGACTAGCTAGCACAGATACG. Translated: CASRRLASTDT. The complete CDR3 protein is CASRRLASTDTQYF.

This clone was found many times. The DNA ends 3 residues before the CDR3 does, and the rest of the CDR3 is filled in from the germline J gene. This sequence joins TRBV19 and TRBJ1-5, with D possibly matching TRBD1 (5 bases). V was cut by 8 bases and J by 3 bases, with 14 bases left in between. This CDR3 is 14 amino acids long. CDR1 and CDR2 from the germline V gene are LNHDA and SQIVND (reference sequence). The sequenced CDR3 bases are TGTGCCAGTGGTGGTGAGGGGATCAATCAGCCC. Its translation: CASGGEGINQP. The full-length CDR3 reads as CASGGEGINQPQHF.

This clone showed up just a few times. The missing CDR3 end, 3 residues past where the read stops, is filled in from the germline J gene. V and J are TRBV2 and TRBJ1-1, with D possibly matching TRBD1 (5 bases). The germline gives CDR1 SNHLY, CDR2 FYNNEI. The CDR3 is 13 amino acids. The ends were cut back, 4 bases at V and 4 bases at J, with 10 bases in the middle. The CDR3 region is CASSGRGATEAFF. The sequenced CDR3 bases are TGTGCCAGCAGTGGAAGGGGCGCCACTGAA.

There are a few counts of this clone. With the read ending 3 residues before the CDR3 end, the germline J gene is used to fill in that end. The V gene is TRBV18, the J gene TRBJ2-1; 8 nucleotides agree with TRBD2. The germline V gene has CDR1 KGHSH and CDR2 LQKENI. The V gene end was trimmed by 3 bases and the J gene end by 4 bases; junction bases not matched to a gene: 5. CDR3 length: 15 residues. CDR3 DNA, as far as it was read: TGTGCCAGCTCACCTTCCGGGAGGGGGTACAATGAG. Protein: CASSPSGRGYNE. The full CDR3 reads CASSPSGRGYNEQFF.

This clone was counted a few times. The CDR3 extends 3 residues past the end of the read, so its final part is completed from the germline J gene. This chain connects TRBV20-1 to TRBJ2-1; TRBD2 matches at 11 bases. Germline CDR1 reads DFQATT; CDR2 reads SNEGSKA (reference sequence). CDR3 length: 15 residues. The trim removed 2 bases at V and 7 bases at J, leaving 7 bases unmatched. CDR3 DNA (partial): TGCAGTGCTAGATCCCCTAGCGGGGGGTTTAATGAG. Its protein is CSARSPSGGFNE. The whole CDR3 protein reads CSARSPSGGFNEQFF.

This clone was counted only a few times. The read falls 3 residues short of the CDR3 end, and the missing part is taken from the germline J gene. This chain links TRBV7-9 with TRBJ2-5; D uncertain. CDR3 length equals 14 residues. Between the trimmed V and J ends, which lost 1 base and 1 base, there was a span of 7 bases. Germline CDR1 reads SEHNR; CDR2 reads FQNEAQ (reference sequence). Incomplete CDR3 DNA: TGTGCCAGCAGCTTAGGGCACCTCCAAGAGACC. Encoded protein: CASSLGHLQET. The whole CDR3 protein reads CASSLGHLQETQYF.

The covered CDR3 bases are TGTGCCAGCAGCTCGGGGTGGGAGACC. Its translation: CASSSGWET. The CDR3, in full, reads CASSSGWETQYF. V is TRBV7-9 and J is TRBJ2-5; maybe TRBD2 (5 bases). The read is 3 residues too short to cover the CDR3 end, so that end is filled in from the germline J gene. Germline V lookup: CDR1 SEHNR, CDR2 FQNEAQ (reference sequence). The CDR3 sequence is 12 residues long. V shed 4 bases and J shed 5 bases, with 8 bases lying between them.

The CDR3 is CASSLRGHSTDTQYF. CDR3 DNA (partial): TGTGCCAGCAGCTTGCGGGGGCATAGCACAGATACG. The J gene is TRBJ2-3, the V gene TRBV7-2, with D perhaps matching TRBD2 (7 bases). Sequencing ends 3 residues short of the CDR3 end; the germline J gene provides the rest. The germline gives CDR1 SGHTA, CDR2 FQGNSA. CDR3 length: 15 residues. The V end was cut by 3 bases, the J end by 0 bases, with 10 bases between.

Concerning this clone itself: Read sequence stops 3 residues before the CDR3 end, and the germline J gene provides the missing end. The chain joins TRBV18 to TRBJ2-3; 7 nucleotides line up with TRBD1. The germline CDR1 and CDR2 sequences are KGHSH and LQKENI. Unmatched junction bases numbered 5, after V lost 5 bases and J lost 3 bases. The CDR3 runs 14 residues. The CDR3 is CASSSTGVTDTQYF. Incomplete CDR3 DNA: TGTGCCAGCTCATCCACAGGGGTGACAGATACG.

Concerning this clone: Read coverage stops 3 residues before the CDR3 terminus; the germline J gene supplies the remainder. The rearrangement joins TRBV19 to TRBJ1-1, with a weak D call TRBD1 (6 bases). CDR1 is LNHDA and CDR2 is SQIVND in the germline V gene (reference sequence). V lost 6 bases to trimming and J lost 1 base, with 9 bases between them. The CDR3 has 13 residues. The CDR3 protein is CASRDSSNTEAFF. The part of the CDR3 DNA that was read is TGTGCCAGTAGGGACAGTTCGAACACTGAA.

This clone has more than one count but fewer than ten. The read terminates 3 residues before the CDR3 end, so the remaining end is supplied by the germline J gene. The chain employs TRBV7-6 and TRBJ2-7; TRBD2 aligns across 16 bases. The CDR3 sequence is 17 residues long. V shed 4 bases and J 5 bases; nucleotides not matched to a gene: 8. Germline loops: CDR1 SGHVS, CDR2 FNYEAQ. The DNA read from the CDR3 is TGTGCCAGCAGCTCAATGACCGGGACTAGCGGGAGGGACGAG. Residues: CASSSMTGTSGRDE. The whole CDR3 is CASSSMTGTSGRDEQYF.

This clone has a handful of counts. The read is 3 residues too short to cover the CDR3 end, so that end is filled in from the germline J gene. This chain connects TRBV18 to TRBJ1-5; TRBD1 is a possible D gene (5 bases). V was pared by 3 bases and J by 6 bases, with 12 bases between. CDR3 size: 14 residues. Germline CDR1 and CDR2: KGHSH and LQKENI. The CDR3 spells CASSPTAGGQPQHF. The sequenced CDR3 bases are TGTGCCAGCTCACCTACGGCCGGGGGTCAGCCC.

Comment on this clone: The read gets to within 3 residues of the CDR3 end, and the germline J gene fills in the rest. The chain links TRBV18 to TRBJ2-5, with D tentatively TRBD1 (6 bases). Trimming shortened V by 3 bases and J by 6 bases, and 11 bases separated the two germline ends. The CDR3 totals 13 residues. Germline loops: CDR1 KGHSH, CDR2 LQKENI. The CDR3 sequence is CASSPYRDKTQYF. Incomplete CDR3 DNA: TGTGCCAGCTCACCTTACAGGGACAAGACC.

At least ten counts were recorded for this clone. The sequenced fragment ends 3 residues before the CDR3 boundary, so the rest is inferred from the germline J gene. V and J are TRBV11-2 and TRBJ1-5; 7 bases map to TRBD1. CDR1 is SGHAT and CDR2 is FQNNGV in the germline V gene. V gave up 5 bases and J gave up 9 bases; unmatched junction bases: 7. The CDR3 has 13 residues. The part of the CDR3 DNA that was read is TGTGCCAGCAGCACGGGACAGTCTTGGCCC. This translates into CASSTGQSWP. The CDR3 in full is CASSTGQSWPQHF.

Details on this clone: The read stops 3 residues short of the end of the CDR3; the missing end is completed from the germline J gene. Different DNA sequences within this sample yield the same CDR3. The rearrangement joins TRBV18 to TRBJ2-1; 7 bases match TRBD1. The V segment lost 5 bases and the J segment 7 bases; nucleotides outside the gene matches: 5. The germline V gene has CDR1 KGHSH and CDR2 LQKENI. The CDR3 sequence is 13 residues long. CDR3 DNA, as far as it was read: TGTGCCAGCTCATCCCAACAGGGGAATGAG. Translating gives CASSSQQGNE. The CDR3 in its entirety is CASSSQQGNEQFF.

This clone was picked up a small number of times. The CDR3 is cut off 3 residues early in the read; its end comes from the germline J gene. The chain combines TRBV5-6 with TRBJ2-7; TRBD1 aligns across 10 bases. The V gene's germline CDR1 is SGHDT and CDR2 YYEEEE. The CDR3 spans 14 residues. The junction had 5 bases not matched to a gene; V was cut back by 2 bases and J by 6 bases. The chain's CDR3 is CASSFGTGAREQYF. CDR3 bases read: TGTGCCAGCAGCTTCGGGACAGGGGCGCGCGAG.